Below, 18 T cell receptor beta chains from the same sample are listed, as sequenced in a study of technical replicates of blood from a handful of donors. TCRdb keeps only in-frame clones here, not all; method: immunoSEQ multiplex PCR. The table shows tens of thousands of clones, with roughly 92% occurring only once. Sequencing was performed on T cells isolated from PBMCs. These receptors were obtained from a human donor in good health.

Here the CDR3 reads CASRNGHGEKLFF. The CDR3 DNA reads TGTGCCAGCAGAAACGGACACGGGGAAAAACTGTTTTTT. The chain recombines TRBV6-5 with TRBJ1-4, with a tentative D call TRBD1 (5 bases). The CDR3 length is 13 residues. V lost 6 bases, J lost 8 bases, and 13 bases lay in between. Per the germline V gene, CDR1 is MNHEY and CDR2 is SVGAGI.

The gene calls are TRBV5-5 and TRBJ1-2, with TRBD1 as a possible D gene (6 bases). CDR1 and CDR2 from the germline V gene are SGHKS and YYEKEE (reference sequence). V was shortened by 5 bases and J by 5 bases, with 13 bases between the two germline ends. The length of the CDR3 is 13 residues. Here the CDR3 reads CASSIQGAYGYTF. DNA for the CDR3: TGTGCCAGCAGTATACAGGGCGCATATGGCTACACCTTC. Full variable domain (missing parts from reference TRBV5-5 and TRBJ1-2): DAGVTQSPTHLIKTRGQQVTLRCSPISGHKSVSWYQQVLGQGPQFIFQYYEKEERGRGNFPDRFSARQFPNYSSELNVNALLLGDSALYLCASSIQGAYGYTFGSGTRLTVV.

This rearrangement joins TRBV5-1 to TRBJ2-5, with 10 bases aligning to TRBD1. With 6 bases clipped from V and 5 bases from J, the junction kept 13 bases outside the gene matches. Germline V gene lookup returns CDR1 SGHRS and CDR2 YFSETQ. This CDR3 has 16 residues. The CDR3 region has the DNA TGCGCCAGCACAGGCCCGGGACAGGGGCCGGCGGAGACCCAGTACTTC. Its translation: CASTGPGQGPAETQYF.

V usage is TRBV5-1 and J usage is TRBJ2-3, with 9 nucleotides matching TRBD2. CDR3 length: 15 residues. The germline gives CDR1 SGHRS, CDR2 YFSETQ. Trimming at V came to 4 bases and at J to 1 base, leaving 4 bases not matched to a gene. CDR3 sequence: CASSPGLAGTDTQYF. The CDR3 DNA reads as TGCGCCAGCAGCCCGGGACTAGCTGGCACAGATACGCAGTATTTT.

The CDR3 is CASSQGLFGLEYYEQYF. The CDR3 nucleotides are TGCGCCAGCAGCCAAGGCCTTTTTGGACTAGAGTACTACGAGCAGTACTTC. The rearrangement joins TRBV4-1 to TRBJ2-7, with 7 bases that match TRBD2. The CDR3 totals 17 residues. The germline gives CDR1 MGHRA, CDR2 YSYEKL. The V gene end was trimmed by 1 base and the J gene end by 3 bases; junction bases not matched to a gene: 12.

This clone was picked up a small number of times. The CDR3 region has the DNA TGTGCCAGCAGATCCGGCTCGGGGGGGCCTAATGAGCAGTTCTTC. It yields the protein CASRSGSGGPNEQFF. V usage is TRBV6-1 and J usage is TRBJ2-1; 8 bases are a match to TRBD2. The V segment lost 6 bases and the J segment 7 bases; nucleotides outside the gene matches: 11. The CDR3 sequence is 15 residues long. Looked up from germline, CDR1 is MNHNS and CDR2 is SASEGT.

The gene calls are TRBV10-2 and TRBJ2-2; 8 bases are shared with TRBD1. CDR1 is WSHSY and CDR2 is SAAADI in the germline V gene. CDR3 size: 15 residues. Trimming took 6 bases from V and 2 from J; bases not matched to a gene: 5. The CDR3 loop is CASRTAGGNTGELFF. The CDR3, as DNA: TGCGCCAGCAGGACAGCAGGGGGCAACACCGGGGAGCTGTTTTTT.

The rearrangement uses TRBV5-1 and TRBJ1-5, with 7 positions matching TRBD1. The CDR3 length is 18 residues. The V gene end was trimmed by 0 bases and the J gene end by 1 base; junction bases not matched to a gene: 10. Looked up from germline, CDR1 is SGHRS and CDR2 is YFSETQ. In DNA form, the CDR3 reads TGCGCCAGCAGCTTGGTCGACAGGGCTGTATCAAGCAATCAGCCCCAGCATTTT. It translates to CASSLVDRAVSSNQPQHF. Full variable domain (rest looked up from reference TRBV5-1 and TRBJ1-5): KAGVTQTPRYLIKTRGQQVTLSCSPISGHRSVSWYQQTPGQGLQFLFEYFSETQRNKGNFPGRFSGRQFSNSRSEMNVSTLELGDSALYLCASSLVDRAVSSNQPQHFGDGTRLSIL.

This clone was counted a single time. V gene TRBV28 combines with J gene TRBJ1-1; TRBD1 agrees at 9 bases. The J segment lost 1 base and the V segment lost 6 bases, leaving 6 bases of the junction unmatched. Germline assignment: CDR1 MDHEN and CDR2 SYDVKM. The CDR3 is 15 residues long. The CDR3 bases are TGTGCCAGCAGCGTCCCGGGACAGGGGAACACTGAAGCTTTCTTT. Translation gives CASSVPGQGNTEAFF.

This clone was counted once. The chain is built from TRBV29-1 and TRBJ1-3; unclear D gene. Germline loops: CDR1 SQVTM, CDR2 ANQGSEA. The ends were cut back, 1 base at V and 0 bases at J, with 16 bases in the middle. This CDR3 region has 17 residues. In DNA form, the CDR3 reads TGCAGCGTTGAAGCCCCCGGGGTATCCCGCTCTGGAAACACCATATATTTT. Protein product: CSVEAPGVSRSGNTIYF.

The chain joins TRBV28 to TRBJ1-2; 7 bases are a match to TRBD1. The junction had 8 bases not matched to a gene; V was cut back by 8 bases and J by 5 bases. The CDR3 covers 13 residues. The germline gives CDR1 MDHEN, CDR2 SYDVKM. For the CDR3, the DNA is TGTGCCAGCGGTGAGGGGGCAGGGTATGGCTACACCTTC. Residues: CASGEGAGYGYTF.

This chain connects TRBV13 to TRBJ2-1; 8 bases fit TRBD2. Germline V CDR1 and CDR2: PRHDT, FYEKMQ (reference sequence). The CDR3 sequence is 15 residues long. V trimming: 2 bases; J trimming: 1 base; junction bases outside the gene matches: 1. The CDR3 loop reads CASSLPGGSYNEQFF. As DNA, the CDR3 is TGTGCCAGCAGCTTACCGGGGGGGTCCTACAATGAGCAGTTCTTC.

This clone has only one observation. This sequence joins TRBV5-5 and TRBJ2-7, with no clear D. V was trimmed by 2 bases and J by 4 bases, leaving 7 bases between them. The CDR3 spans 12 residues. Germline CDR1 is SGHKS and CDR2 is YYEKEE (reference sequence). CDR3 sequence: CASSFSQYEQYF. The CDR3 DNA follows: TGTGCCAGCAGCTTTTCACAGTACGAGCAGTACTTC.

V usage is TRBV5-4 and J usage is TRBJ2-1; 14 positions match TRBD2. CDR1 SGHNT and CDR2 YYREEE come from the germline V gene (reference sequence). V shed 3 bases and J 6 bases; nucleotides not matched to a gene: 5. The CDR3 has 16 residues. CDR3 loop: CASSSGLAGGFNEQFF. Here the CDR3 DNA reads TGTGCCAGCAGCTCCGGACTAGCGGGAGGTTTCAATGAGCAGTTCTTC.

The chain links TRBV25-1 to TRBJ2-5, with 11 positions matching TRBD1. Germline-derived CDR1 and CDR2 are MGHDK and SYGVNS. The CDR3 consists of 17 residues. After removal of 1 base from V and 2 bases from J, the junction contained 6 bases not matched to a gene. CDR3 nucleotide sequence: TGTGCCAGCAGTGAATTAGTAAGGGACAGGGGGCAAGAGACCCAGTACTTC. Translating gives CASSELVRDRGQETQYF. The full variable domain, with the rest looked up from reference TRBV25-1 and TRBJ2-5, is EADIYQTPRYLVIGTGKKITLECSQTMGHDKMYWYQQDPGMELHLIHYSYGVNSTEKGDLSSESTVSRIRTEHFPLTLESARPSHTSQYLCASSELVRDRGQETQYFGPGTRLLVL.

This chain connects TRBV29-1 to TRBJ1-2, with 7 bases lining up with TRBD1. Losses at the gene ends were 8 bases for V and 1 base for J; bases not matched to a gene: 7. The CDR3 has 13 amino acids. The germline gives CDR1 SQVTM, CDR2 ANQGSEA. The CDR3 loop is CSFLRDSNYGYTF. The CDR3 nucleotides read TGCAGCTTCCTCCGGGACAGTAACTATGGCTACACCTTC.

V is TRBV7-2 and J is TRBJ1-2; 10 bases map to TRBD1. The CDR3 sequence is 13 residues long. Germline CDR1 and CDR2: SGHTA and FQGNSA. The V segment lost 8 bases and the J segment 8 bases; nucleotides outside the gene matches: 8. CDR3 sequence reads: CASRQTGGVGYTF. In nucleotides, the CDR3 is TGTGCCAGCCGACAGACAGGGGGCGTAGGCTACACCTTC.

The chain combines TRBV6-1 with TRBJ2-7; D perhaps matches TRBD1 (5 bases). Germline CDR1 is MNHNS and CDR2 is SASEGT. V shed 6 bases and J shed 2 bases, with 8 bases lying between them. The CDR3 has 12 residues. CDR3 sequence: CASSDSPYEQYF. CDR3 sequence (DNA): TGTGCCAGCAGCGACAGTCCCTACGAGCAGTACTTC.